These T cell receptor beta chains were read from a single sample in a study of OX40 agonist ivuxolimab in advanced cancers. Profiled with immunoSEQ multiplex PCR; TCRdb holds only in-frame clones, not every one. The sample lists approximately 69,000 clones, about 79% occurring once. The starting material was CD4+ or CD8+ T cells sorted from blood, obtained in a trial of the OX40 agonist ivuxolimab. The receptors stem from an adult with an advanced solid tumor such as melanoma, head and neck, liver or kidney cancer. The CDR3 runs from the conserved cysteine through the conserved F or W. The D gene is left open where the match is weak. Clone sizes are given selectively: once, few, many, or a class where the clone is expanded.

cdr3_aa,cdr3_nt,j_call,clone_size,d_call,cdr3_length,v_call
CASSRQGAQGGYTF,TGTGCCAGCAGCCGACAGGGGGCGCAAGGTGGCTACACCTTC,TRBJ1-2,NA,TRBD1,14,TRBV7-2
CASGGVRDSPLHF,TGTGCCAGCGGGGGGGTTCGAGATTCACCCCTCCACTTT,TRBJ1-6,NA,NA,13,TRBV7-2
CAISETASGGAGETQYF,TGTGCCATCAGTGAGACCGCTAGCGGGGGGGCGGGTGAGACCCAGTACTTC,TRBJ2-5,NA,TRBD2,17,TRBV10-3
CASSRTTGVDEKLFF,TGTGCCAGCAGCCGGACGACAGGGGTAGATGAAAAACTGTTTTTT,TRBJ1-4,NA,TRBD1,15,TRBV7-2
CASSGASGTYEQYF,TGCGCCAGCAGCGGGGCTAGCGGAACCTACGAGCAGTACTTC,TRBJ2-7,NA,TRBD2,14,TRBV5-1
CASSPGNTEAFF,TGTGCCAGCAGCCCGGGGAACACTGAAGCTTTCTTT,TRBJ1-1,NA,NA,12,TRBV6-5
CASRQGAREKLFF,TGTGCCAGCAGACAGGGGGCGCGTGAAAAACTGTTTTTT,TRBJ1-4,NA,TRBD1,13,TRBV6-5
CASSAQGMWAFEYF,TGTGCCAGCAGCGCTCAAGGAATGTGGGCCTTTGAGTACTTC,TRBJ2-5,NA,NA,14,TRBV7-2
CASSQEWGLSYGYTF,TGCGCCAGCAGCCAAGAATGGGGGCTGAGCTATGGCTACACCTTC,TRBJ1-2,few,NA,15,TRBV4-1
CASSRGWGSAEAFF,TGTGCCAGCAGTCGGGGCTGGGGGAGCGCTGAAGCTTTCTTT,TRBJ1-1,NA,NA,14,TRBV6-6
CASRYAGTGEREQYF,TGTGCCAGCAGATACGCCGGGACAGGGGAACGTGAGCAGTACTTC,TRBJ2-7,NA,TRBD1,15,TRBV6-5
CASSSGPQETQYF,TGTGCCAGCAGCTCCGGTCCTCAAGAGACCCAGTACTTC,TRBJ2-5,NA,NA,13,TRBV7-3
CASSLGFQGATGELFF,TGCGCCAGCAGCTTGGGCTTCCAGGGGGCCACCGGGGAGCTGTTTTTT,TRBJ2-2,NA,TRBD1,16,TRBV5-1
CASNWDRLSYEQYF,TGTGCCAGCAATTGGGACAGACTCTCCTACGAGCAGTACTTC,TRBJ2-7,NA,TRBD1,14,TRBV6-5
CASSIPPQSLYGYTF,TGTGCCAGTAGTATTCCTCCCCAAAGCCTCTATGGCTACACCTTC,TRBJ1-2,NA,NA,15,TRBV19
CATSRGEGYTEAFF,TGTGCCACCAGCAGAGGCGAGGGGTACACTGAAGCTTTCTTT,TRBJ1-1,NA,NA,14,TRBV15
CASSQVKFYGYTF,TGCGCCAGCAGCCAAGTAAAGTTCTATGGCTACACCTTC,TRBJ1-2,NA,NA,13,TRBV4-1
CASSQDTAKTYEQYF,TGCGCCAGCAGCCAAGATACGGCCAAGACCTACGAGCAGTACTTC,TRBJ2-7,NA,NA,15,TRBV4-1